This T cell receptor beta chain was obtained from a study of CD8 T cells in ankylosing spondylitis. Study findings and constraints: What seemed typical of ankylosing spondylitis blood was a TCR beta motif built from eight highly homologous variants.

In making TCR beta libraries, quantitative 5'-RACE with molecular barcodes was used. MiXCR was run by TCRdb on the 5' RACE reads, yielding one entry per CDR3 protein. The sample includes roughly 240,000 distinct CDR3 sequences, approximately 30% seen only once; the top ten take 3.5% to 4.5%. On this clonotype: Its antigen is not identified.

Germline values: CDR1 SGDLS, CDR2 YYNGEE. Trimming removed 0 bases at V and 3 bases at J, with 12 bases between. The CDR3 has 16 residues. This clonotype originated in a male donor with ankylosing spondylitis or in good health (not recorded which). Sequencing was carried out using blood, either unsorted or a sorted T cell fraction (not recorded which). The V call is TRBV9, the J call TRBJ2-2; D remains ambiguous. CDR3 DNA sequence: TGTGCCAGCAGCGTAGGGCACCCTGGCTACACCGGGGAGCTGTTTTTT. Its protein product is CASSVGHPGYTGELFF.